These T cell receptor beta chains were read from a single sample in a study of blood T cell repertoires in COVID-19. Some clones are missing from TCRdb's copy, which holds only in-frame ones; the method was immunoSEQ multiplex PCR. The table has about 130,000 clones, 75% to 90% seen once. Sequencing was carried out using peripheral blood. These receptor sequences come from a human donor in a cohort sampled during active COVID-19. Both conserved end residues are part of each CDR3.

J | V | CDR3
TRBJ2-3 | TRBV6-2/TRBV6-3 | CASSHRGGLGLSSTDTQYF
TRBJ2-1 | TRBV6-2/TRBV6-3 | CASSTRQGGVNNEQFF
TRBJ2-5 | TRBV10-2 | CASSGDPKTSGRLETQYF
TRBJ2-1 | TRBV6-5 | CASSFGQHLGEQFF
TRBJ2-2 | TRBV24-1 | CATRQGDTGELFF
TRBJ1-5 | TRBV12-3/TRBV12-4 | CASSLEGRQPQHF
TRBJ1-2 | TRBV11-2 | CASSPLISVGANYGYTF
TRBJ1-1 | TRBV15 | CATSRDRVNTEAFF
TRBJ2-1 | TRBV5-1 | CASSVSGSSYNEQFF
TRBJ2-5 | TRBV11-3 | CASSTHGRAAGETQYF
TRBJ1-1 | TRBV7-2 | CASSTFARGTEAFF
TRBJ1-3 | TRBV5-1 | CASSLGTASGNTIYF
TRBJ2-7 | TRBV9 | CASSVGLAGSYEQYF
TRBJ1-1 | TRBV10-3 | CAISESSGTVNTEAFF
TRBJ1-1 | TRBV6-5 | CASSPESPAFEAFF